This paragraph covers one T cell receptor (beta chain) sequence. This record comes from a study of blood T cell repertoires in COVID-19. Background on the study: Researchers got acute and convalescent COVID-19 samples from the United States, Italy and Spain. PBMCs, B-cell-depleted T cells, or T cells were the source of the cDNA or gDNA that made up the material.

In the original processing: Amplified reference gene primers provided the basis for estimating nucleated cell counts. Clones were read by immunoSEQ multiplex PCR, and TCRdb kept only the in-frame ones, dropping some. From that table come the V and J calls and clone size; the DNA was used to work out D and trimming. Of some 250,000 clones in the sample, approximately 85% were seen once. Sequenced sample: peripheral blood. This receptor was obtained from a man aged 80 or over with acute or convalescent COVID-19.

The CDR3 loop is CASSLTWATEAFF. CDR3 nucleotides: TGTGCCAGCAGCCTGACCTGGGCCACTGAAGCTTTCTTT. The chain links TRBV5-4 to TRBJ1-1; D is ambiguous. Deletions cut 4 bases from V and 4 bases from J, with 11 bases between. The germline gives CDR1 SGHNT, CDR2 YYREEE (reference sequence). The CDR3 is made up of 13 amino acids.